The entry below gives a single T cell receptor (beta chain) sequence along with its context. What it binds is unknown. Libraries for TCR beta were made by quantitative 5'-RACE with molecular barcodes. TCRdb re-analysed the 5' RACE reads in MiXCR, keeping a single row per CDR3 protein. The sample has some 30,000 distinct CDR3 sequences; approximately 15% are singletons. The data were obtained in a study of CD8 T cells in ankylosing spondylitis. Whole-study findings and limits: The disease-linked clones had a CD8+ phenotype and low blood frequencies. The clones that were linked to disease were reported to be significantly enriched in matched synovial fluid samples from ankylosing spondylitis patients.

This CDR3 is 16 amino acids long. The ends were cut back, 1 base at V and 8 bases at J, with 17 bases in the middle. CDR1 and CDR2 (germline): LGHDT, YNNKEL (reference sequence). The rearrangement uses TRBV3-1 and TRBJ1-4; TRBD1 might be the D (5 bases). The sample taken for sequencing was blood. The source is a male donor with ankylosing spondylitis or in good health (not recorded which). CDR3 sequence reads: CASSQGIGTAGEKLFF. In DNA form, the CDR3 reads TGTGCCAGCAGCCAAGGTATAGGGACGGCGGGAGAAAAACTGTTTTTT.